The clone carrying this T cell receptor (beta chain) was picked up many times. The time point here: patch test 2, 6 weeks after DPC sensitization. The treatment denotes: therapeutic diphenylcyclopropenone sensitization with weekly scalp DPC. This entry belongs to a study of human T cells and chemical hapten exposure. At the level of the study: Patch tests of 0.01% DPC on the upper back were read at 6 days.

Individual cDNA molecules had unique molecular identifiers attached to them by the library. TCRdb fed the RACE reads into MiXCR, producing one record per CDR3 protein. The table records approximately 350,000 distinct CDR3 sequences, about 6.9% of them present only once. The CDR3 totals 13 residues. Trimming removed 3 bases at V and 6 bases at J, with 11 bases between. Germline CDR1 reads SGHAT; CDR2 reads FQNNGV. The chain joins TRBV11-2 to TRBJ1-1; D gene ambiguous. Specimen: whole blood, collected in connection with sensitization to the hapten diphenylcyclopropenone (DPC). This TCR was sampled from a woman aged 18-29 years with alopecia areata. Some clones in this sample may be carry-over from other donors' samples. The CDR3 loop reads CASSFQPGAEAFF. DNA for the CDR3: TGTGCCAGCAGCTTCCAGCCGGGCGCTGAAGCTTTCTTT.